What follows are 25 T cell receptor beta chains derived from one specimen sequenced in a study of blood T cell repertoires in COVID-19. Assay: immunoSEQ multiplex PCR; the TCRdb copy retains only in-frame clones and omits some. The sample lists some 110,000 clones; around nine tenths were seen once. Sequencing was carried out using peripheral blood. The source is a man aged 35 to 55 with acute or convalescent COVID-19.

This chain joins TRBV7-9 and TRBJ2-1, with 11 bases identical to TRBD1. Germline V gene data show CDR1 as SEHNR and CDR2 as FQNEAQ (reference sequence). V dropped 7 bases and J dropped 6; count of bases not matched to a gene: 2. This CDR3 region has 13 residues. CDR3 sequence reads: CASIGTGGNEQFF. The DNA of the CDR3 is TGTGCCAGCATAGGGACAGGGGGCAATGAGCAGTTCTTC.

The V gene is TRBV25-1, the J gene TRBJ1-1; D gene uncertain. The ends were cut back, 3 bases at V and 3 bases at J, with 14 bases in the middle. The CDR3 contains 15 residues. The germline CDR1 and CDR2 sequences are MGHDK and SYGVNS. CDR3 residues: CASSDPSDGDTEAFF. The DNA for the CDR3 is TGTGCCAGCAGTGACCCCTCTGACGGGGACACTGAAGCTTTCTTT.

The V gene is TRBV11-1, the J gene TRBJ1-1; 7 bases are a match to TRBD1. The CDR3 totals 15 residues. The junction had 9 bases not matched to a gene; V was cut back by 2 bases and J by 6 bases. Looked up from germline, CDR1 is SGHAT and CDR2 is FQDESV (reference sequence). The CDR3 DNA reads as TGTGCCAGCAGCTTAAGAGGGACAGCTTCTCCTGAAGCTTTCTTT. Its translation: CASSLRGTASPEAFF.

This chain uses TRBV6-2 or TRBV6-3 with TRBJ2-2, with D tentatively TRBD1 (5 bases). This CDR3 has 15 residues. CDR1 is MNHEY and CDR2 is SVGEGT in the germline V gene. V was trimmed by 4 bases and J by 8 bases, leaving 17 bases between them. The CDR3 region is CASSWEGARSGELFF. CDR3 nucleotides: TGTGCCAGCAGTTGGGAAGGGGCCCGTTCGGGGGAGCTGTTTTTT.

This chain links TRBV7-9 with TRBJ2-7; unclear D gene. CDR1 and CDR2 (germline): SEHNR, FQNEAQ (reference sequence). The CDR3 is made up of 13 amino acids. Deletions cut 2 bases from V and 7 bases from J, with 12 bases between. The CDR3 coding sequence is TGTGCCAGCAGCTTAAACGGTCCGCCGGAGCAGTACTTC. Protein: CASSLNGPPEQYF.

This chain links TRBV9 with TRBJ1-1; TRBD1 is a possible D gene (5 bases). The CDR3 runs to 17 residues. Looked up from germline, CDR1 is SGDLS and CDR2 is YYNGEE. Trimming cost V 4 bases and J 0 bases, with 19 bases left between them. CDR3 sequence: CASSLGPGGWVNTEAFF. As DNA, the CDR3 is TGTGCCAGCAGCCTAGGGCCCGGGGGGTGGGTGAACACTGAAGCTTTCTTT.

This rearrangement joins TRBV19 to TRBJ2-7; 7 nucleotides match TRBD1. The CDR3 extends over 14 amino acids. V dropped 8 bases and J dropped 1; count of bases not matched to a gene: 8. Germline values: CDR1 LNHDA, CDR2 SQIVND (reference sequence). The CDR3 bases are TGTGCCAGTGCACCGGGACAGTTATCCTACGAGCAGTACTTC. It yields the protein CASAPGQLSYEQYF.

The chain uses TRBV7-2 and TRBJ1-1, with D possibly matching TRBD1 (5 bases). The CDR3 runs to 14 residues. Germline V gene sequence: CDR1 SGHTA, CDR2 FQGNSA. V was trimmed by 7 bases and J by 1 base, leaving 13 bases between them. The chain's CDR3 is CASKLGEANTEAFF. CDR3 bases: TGTGCCAGCAAATTAGGGGAGGCGAACACTGAAGCTTTCTTT.

This chain joins TRBV5-4 and TRBJ2-6; D gene ambiguous. CDR1 is SGHNT and CDR2 is YYREEE in the germline V gene (reference sequence). There are 15 residues in the CDR3. Deletions cut 2 bases from V and 0 bases from J, with 6 bases between. In DNA, the CDR3 is TGTGCCAGCAGCTTTAGCTTCTCTGGGGCCAACGTCCTGACTTTC. Its protein product is CASSFSFSGANVLTF.

The chain uses TRBV4-1 and TRBJ1-2; D is perhaps TRBD1 (6 bases). CDR1 is MGHRA and CDR2 is YSYEKL in the germline V gene. The CDR3 is 13 residues long. V was cut by 3 bases and J by 8 bases, with 13 bases left in between. In nucleotides, the CDR3 is TGCGCCAGCAGCCAGTTGGGGGCGATAGGCTACACCTTC. It encodes CASSQLGAIGYTF.

This clone was counted once. CDR3 protein: CSVTLAGVKTQYF. The CDR3, as DNA: TGCAGCGTGACACTAGCGGGAGTTAAGACCCAGTACTTC. This sequence joins TRBV29-1 and TRBJ2-5; 11 bases agree with TRBD2. The CDR3 contains 13 residues. CDR1 and CDR2 (germline): SQVTM, ANQGSEA. V was clipped by 6 bases and J by 6 bases; unmatched bases: 6.

The rearrangement uses TRBV6-1 and TRBJ1-2, with D tentatively TRBD1 (6 bases). The CDR3 is made up of 16 amino acids. CDR1 is MNHNS and CDR2 is SASEGT in the germline V gene. Between the trimmed V and J ends, which lost 4 bases and 6 bases, there was a span of 21 bases. The CDR3 bases are TGTGCCAGCAGTGTAGTGGGTCTAGTTGGGGGCGATGGCTACACCTTC. This gives the protein CASSVVGLVGGDGYTF.

The chain uses TRBV6-6 and TRBJ1-4; TRBD1 might be the D (6 bases). This CDR3 has 14 amino acids. CDR1 and CDR2 (germline): MNHNY, SVGAGI (reference sequence). V was pared by 6 bases and J by 5 bases, with 13 bases between. The chain's CDR3 is CASRRTAQNEKLFF. The CDR3 DNA follows: TGTGCCAGCAGACGGACAGCGCAGAATGAAAAACTGTTTTTT.

The rearrangement uses TRBV30 and TRBJ1-5; 10 bases fit TRBD1. This CDR3 region has 15 residues. Germline V gene sequence: CDR1 GTSNPN, CDR2 SVGIG (reference sequence). Trimming cost V 3 bases and J 1 base; bases outside gene matches: 3. The CDR3 is CAWSRDRGSNQPQHF. The CDR3 DNA is TGTGCCTGGAGCCGGGACAGGGGAAGCAATCAGCCCCAGCATTTT.

The chain couples TRBV27 to TRBJ1-1; TRBD1 matches 8 bases. The V gene's germline CDR1 is MNHEY and CDR2 SMNVEV (reference sequence). The CDR3 length is 13 residues. J was trimmed by 6 bases and V by 2 bases; bases with no gene match: 2. The CDR3: CASSLQGAAEAFF. The CDR3 nucleotides are TGTGCCAGCAGTTTACAGGGGGCGGCTGAAGCTTTCTTT.

The chain links TRBV29-1 to TRBJ1-2, with 10 bases lining up with TRBD1. Trimming at V came to 4 bases and at J to 4 bases, leaving 0 bases not matched to a gene. This CDR3 is built from 12 residues. CDR1 is SQVTM, CDR2 ANQGSEA, per germline. CDR3 coding DNA: TGCAGCGTTGGGGACAGGGGCTATGGCTACACCTTC. It specifies CSVGDRGYGYTF.

J is TRBJ2-5 and V is TRBV7-6; 9 nucleotides match TRBD2. CDR3 size: 18 residues. V trimming: 2 bases; J trimming: 1 base; junction bases outside the gene matches: 11. Germline loops: CDR1 SGHVS, CDR2 FNYEAQ. CDR3 nucleotide sequence: TGTGCCAGCAGCTTACGAATTGGCGGGGGGGCCCTCCAAGAGACCCAGTACTTC. This encodes CASSLRIGGGALQETQYF.

The V gene is TRBV19, the J gene TRBJ1-6, with 10 nucleotides matching TRBD1. CDR1 is LNHDA and CDR2 is SQIVND in the germline V gene (reference sequence). V was pared by 7 bases and J by 8 bases, with 5 bases of the junction left unmatched. The CDR3 loop spans 14 amino acids. CDR3 DNA sequence: TGTGCCAGTACCTCCGGGACAGGGGATTCACCCCTCCACTTT. It yields the protein CASTSGTGDSPLHF.

The genes are TRBV6-5 and TRBJ1-2, with D possibly TRBD1 on 5 matching bases. Germline CDR1 reads MNHEY; CDR2 reads SVGAGI. V lost 7 bases, J lost 8 bases, and 14 bases lay in between. The CDR3 extends over 12 amino acids. CDR3 sequence: CASTWGVYGYTF. CDR3 in DNA: TGTGCCAGCACCTGGGGGGTTTACGGCTACACCTTC.

The rearrangement links TRBV6-9 to TRBJ1-5; 7 nucleotides align to TRBD1. After removal of 0 bases from V and 2 bases from J, the junction contained 10 bases not matched to a gene. The CDR3 covers 18 residues. Germline values: CDR1 MNHGY, CDR2 SVAAGI. In DNA form, the CDR3 reads TGTGCCAGCAGTTATTCCGGGACAGTAAACCAGGGCAATCAGCCCCAGCATTTT. Translating gives CASSYSGTVNQGNQPQHF.

The gene calls are TRBV18 and TRBJ1-1; the match to TRBD1 covers 8 bases. Germline V gene lookup returns CDR1 KGHSH and CDR2 LQKENI. The junction had 11 bases not matched to a gene; V was cut back by 6 bases and J by 11 bases. The CDR3 has 13 amino acids. CDR3 in DNA: TGTGCCAGCTCTGCGGACAGGGCAATCGTGGCTTTCTTT. Translated, it gives CASSADRAIVAFF. Variable domain in full (rest from reference TRBV18 and TRBJ1-1): NAGVMQNPRHLVRRRGQEARLRCSPMKGHSHVYWYRQLPEEGLKFMVYLQKENIIDESGMPKERFSAEFPKEGPSILRIQQVVRGDSAAYFCASSADRAIVAFFGQGTRLTVV.

This clone was seen a handful of times. The rearrangement uses TRBV5-4 and TRBJ1-5, with 7 bases lining up with TRBD1. After removal of 0 bases from V and 0 bases from J, the junction contained 3 bases not matched to a gene. The CDR3 runs to 16 residues. Germline CDR1 is SGHNT and CDR2 is YYREEE (reference sequence). CDR3 in DNA: TGTGCCAGCAGCTTGGGGACAGGAGATAGCAATCAGCCCCAGCATTTT. Translation gives CASSLGTGDSNQPQHF.

The V call is TRBV4-1, the J call TRBJ2-1; maybe TRBD2 (6 bases). The CDR3 has 15 amino acids. The V gene lost 1 base and the J gene lost 3 bases, with 10 bases spanning the gap. Germline CDR1 is MGHRA and CDR2 is YSYEKL. The CDR3 reads CASSQVGGNYNEQFF. CDR3 bases: TGCGCCAGCAGCCAAGTTGGGGGGAACTACAATGAGCAGTTCTTC.

The V call is TRBV4-2, the J call TRBJ2-2; 9 bases map to TRBD2. The J segment lost 6 bases and the V segment lost 0 bases, leaving 8 bases of the junction unmatched. The CDR3 has 17 amino acids. Germline CDR1 reads LGHNA; CDR2 reads YNFKEQ. CDR3 in DNA: TGTGCCAGCAGCCAAGATCCCCAGGGACTAGCATCCGGGGAGCTGTTTTTT. As protein: CASSQDPQGLASGELFF.

The chain couples TRBV5-1 to TRBJ2-7; D is perhaps TRBD1 (6 bases). CDR1 and CDR2 from the germline V gene are SGHRS and YFSETQ. The CDR3 extends over 14 amino acids. The V end lost 1 base, the J end lost 4 bases, and 12 bases lay between the germline ends. CDR3 protein: CASSLSARGYEQYF. The CDR3 coding sequence is TGCGCCAGCAGCTTGTCTGCCAGGGGATACGAGCAGTACTTC. The complete variable domain, with remaining parts taken from reference TRBV5-1 and TRBJ2-7, reads KAGVTQTPRYLIKTRGQQVTLSCSPISGHRSVSWYQQTPGQGLQFLFEYFSETQRNKGNFPGRFSGRQFSNSRSEMNVSTLELGDSALYLCASSLSARGYEQYFGPGTRLTVT.